This is a list of T cell receptor beta chains from one sample in a study of vaccination effects on CD4 cells after COVID-19. Antigen specificity for these receptors is unknown. The method was immunoSEQ multiplex PCR; TCRdb's version includes in-frame clones alone and lacks a portion of them. The repertoire has fewer than 85,000 clones, 74% of them found once; the top ten carry about 2.2%. The sample in question was CD4+ T cells from PBMCs cultured without peptide, obtained after COVID-19 vaccination. The receptors here all came from a human donor who received a COVID-19 vaccine. The CDR3 runs from the conserved cysteine through the conserved F or W. The D gene is left open where the match is weak. Part of the rows lack a size; the others show once, few, many or a class for expanded clones.

>16|NA|TRBV4-1|NA|TRBJ2-3
TGCGCCAGCAGCCACATCCTGGCCCAGGGCACAGATACGCAGTATTTT
CASSHILAQGTDTQYF
>18|TRBD1|TRBV4-1|NA|TRBJ1-4
TGCGCCAGCAGCCAGGGACGACAGGGGGCTCCCTTGGGTGAAAAACTGTTTTTT
CASSQGRQGAPLGEKLFF
>15|TRBD1|TRBV19|NA|TRBJ1-5
TGTGCCAGTAGTCTCCCAGGGGGGGCAAATCAGCCCCAGCATTTT
CASSLPGGANQPQHF
>15|NA|TRBV2|few|TRBJ2-2
TGTGCCAGCAGTGACAGGGCGGTAGGCACCGGGGAGCTGTTTTTT
CASSDRAVGTGELFF
>17|TRBD2|TRBV7-3|NA|TRBJ2-2
TGTGCCAGCAGCTTAAGATTGGGTAGCGGGGAATCCGGGGAGCTGTTTTTT
CASSLRLGSGESGELFF
>13|NA|TRBV2|NA|TRBJ1-2
TGTGCCAGCAGTACCAATGGGGGCGATGGCTACACCTTC
CASSTNGGDGYTF
>14|TRBD2|TRBV10-3|once|TRBJ2-3
TGTGCCATCAGTGACGGCGGGGGGACAGATACGCAGTATTTT
CAISDGGGTDTQYF
>14|NA|TRBV7-9|NA|TRBJ1-4
TGTGCCAGCAGCCGCCTCGGACTGAATGAAAAACTGTTTTTT
CASSRLGLNEKLFF
>15|TRBD1|TRBV7-3|NA|TRBJ2-1
TGTGCCAGCAGTCCACAGGGGCTGGTCTACAATGAGCAGTTCTTC
CASSPQGLVYNEQFF
>12|NA|TRBV18|NA|TRBJ2-1
TGTGCCAGCTCACCAACACGCAATGAGCAGTTCTTC
CASSPTRNEQFF
>13|NA|TRBV2|NA|TRBJ1-5
TGTGCCAGCAGCCCTTCCGGGAATCAGCCCCAGCATTTT
CASSPSGNQPQHF
>13|TRBD1|TRBV5-1|NA|TRBJ2-3
TGCGCCAGCAGCGCGGGACAGGGAGATACGCAGTATTTT
CASSAGQGDTQYF
>13|NA|TRBV18|NA|TRBJ2-5
TGTGCCAGCTCAGTTTCTCAGGGAGAGACCCAGTACTTC
CASSVSQGETQYF
>17|NA|TRBV18|NA|TRBJ1-1
TGTGCCAGCTCACCATCGACAGGCCGCCGGGGGAACACTGAAGCTTTCTTT
CASSPSTGRRGNTEAFF
>12|NA|TRBV12-3/TRBV12-4|NA|TRBJ1-2
TGTGCCAGCAGTTTTTCAGACTATGGCTACACCTTC
CASSFSDYGYTF
>15|NA|TRBV9|NA|TRBJ2-5
TGTGCCAGCAGCACGACCGTGGGGGCTGAGGAGACCCAGTACTTC
CASSTTVGAEETQYF
>16|NA|TRBV21-1|NA|TRBJ2-1
TGTGCCAGCAGCAAAAAGGGCGATAGCTCCTACAATGAGCAGTTCTTC
CASSKKGDSSYNEQFF
>13|NA|TRBV2|NA|TRBJ2-3
TGTGCCAGCAGGAGCAGGCAGTCAGATACGCAGTATTTT
CASRSRQSDTQYF
>15|TRBD2|TRBV5-4|NA|TRBJ2-5
TGTGCCAGCAGCCAGGGACTAGCGGGGCAAGAGACCCAGTACTTC
CASSQGLAGQETQYF
>17|TRBD2|TRBV9|NA|TRBJ2-3
TGTGCCAGCAGCTTCGGACTAGCGGGGGGGGGCACAGATACGCAGTATTTT
CASSFGLAGGGTDTQYF
>16|NA|TRBV4-3|NA|TRBJ1-3
TGCGCCAGCAGCCGAGGGGGGACCTACTCTGGAAACACCATATATTTT
CASSRGGTYSGNTIYF
>15|TRBD2|TRBV4-1|NA|TRBJ2-1
TGCGCCAGCAGCCAAGCAGCGGGGGGGCACAATGAGCAGTTCTTC
CASSQAAGGHNEQFF
>13|NA|TRBV3-1/TRBV3-2|NA|TRBJ2-3
TGTGCCAGCAGACGATCTAGCACAGATACGCAGTATTTT
CASRRSSTDTQYF
>17|TRBD1|TRBV4-1|few|TRBJ1-4
TGCGCCAGCAGCCAAGGAGGGACAGCTGCAACTAATGAAAAACTGTTTTTT
CASSQGGTAATNEKLFF
>13|NA|TRBV28|NA|TRBJ1-2
TGTGCCAGCAGTTTATCAGGTTTTGTTGGCTACACCTTC
CASSLSGFVGYTF
>14|TRBD1|TRBV28|NA|TRBJ2-2
TGTGCCAGCATCGGACAGGCGAACACCGGGGAGCTGTTTTTT
CASIGQANTGELFF
>13|NA|TRBV6-5|NA|TRBJ1-5
TGTGCCAGCAGTCCAGGGCGAGATCAGCCCCAGCATTTT
CASSPGRDQPQHF
>15|NA|TRBV5-1|NA|TRBJ2-6
TGCGCCAGCAGCTCGGTCACTTCTGGGGCCAACGTCCTGACTTTC
CASSSVTSGANVLTF
>16|NA|TRBV24-1|NA|TRBJ2-2
TGTGCCACCAGTGACCTGGATCCACGGAACACCGGGGAGCTGTTTTTT
CATSDLDPRNTGELFF
>15|NA|TRBV5-1|NA|TRBJ2-1
TGCGCCAGCAGCGCCGGACAGACTAAGAGCCATGAGCAGTTCTTC
CASSAGQTKSHEQFF
>15|TRBD1|TRBV5-1|few|TRBJ1-6
TGCGCCAGCAGCTTGGTAGGGGACAGGAATTCACCCCTCCACTTT
CASSLVGDRNSPLHF
>12|NA|TRBV7-8|NA|TRBJ2-5
TGTGCCAGCAGCCTTCTTCTCCTGGGCCAGTACTTC
CASSLLLLGQYF
>11|NA|TRBV20-1|NA|TRBJ1-1
TGCAGTGCTCCAATGAACACTGAAGCTTTCTTT
CSAPMNTEAFF
>14|NA|TRBV5-1|NA|TRBJ2-5
TGCGCCAGCAGCCAGCCGGGAGTGCAAGAGACCCAGTACTTC
CASSQPGVQETQYF
>16|NA|TRBV18|NA|TRBJ1-2
TGTGCCAGCTCACCATTCGGGGGCGGAGAGGACTATGGCTACACCTTC
CASSPFGGGEDYGYTF
>15|TRBD2|TRBV27|NA|TRBJ2-5
TGTGCCAGCACAATGCTAGCGGGGGGGCTGGAGACCCAGTACTTC
CASTMLAGGLETQYF
>14|TRBD2|TRBV3-1/TRBV3-2|NA|TRBJ2-3
TGTGCCAGCAGCCGTCAGACTAGCCCCAGTACGCAGTATTTT
CASSRQTSPSTQYF